The present T cell receptor beta chain was sequenced within a study of blood T cell repertoires in COVID-19. TCRdb's copy holds only in-frame clones and misses some; the assay was immunoSEQ multiplex PCR. Altogether over 300,000 clones are present, about 85% being singletons, with the ten largest covering less than 6%. The length of the CDR3 is 12 residues. Trimming took off 2 bases at V and 7 bases at J, with 5 bases between the two ends. The chain combines TRBV12-3 or TRBV12-4 with TRBJ1-4; D is unresolved. This sequence originates from a woman in her twenties or thirties who had recovered from COVID-19. Sequencing was carried out using PBMCs or T cells enriched from blood (not recorded which). The CDR3 loop is CASSLLREKLFF. The CDR3 DNA is TGTGCCAGCAGTTTACTGCGTGAAAAACTGTTTTTT.